The clone carrying this T cell receptor (beta chain) was counted ten times or more. The CDR3 consists of 15 residues. V was cut by 1 base and J by 6 bases, with 13 bases left in between. Germline V lookup: CDR1 MGHRA, CDR2 YSYEKL. TCRdb reprocessed the 5' RACE reads via MiXCR and lists one record per CDR3 protein. The sample consists of approximately 42,000 distinct CDR3 sequences, roughly 7.1% of them appearing once. These data originate in a study of early T cells in non-severe SARS-CoV-2 infection. The specimen sequenced was whole blood. This receptor was obtained from an adult who was a healthcare worker with PCR-confirmed SARS-CoV-2 infection or an uninfected control (not recorded which). The chain is built from TRBV4-1 and TRBJ1-5, with D unresolved. The CDR3 DNA reads as TGCGCCAGCAGCCAAGGCCCTTTTGGAGGTCAGCCCCAGCATTTT. This gives the protein CASSQGPFGGQPQHF.